The 11 T cell receptor beta chains below all came from one sample that was sequenced in a study of CD8+CD57+ T cells in acquired aplastic anemia. Template material for TCR beta VDJ and CDR3 profiling consisted of genomic DNA. TCRdb re-derived calls from the reads in MiXCR, one entry per CDR3 protein. Here the sample spans approximately 190,000 distinct CDR3 sequences, 40% to 50% being singletons. In patients chosen for sequencing, flow cytometry had shown CD8+CD57+ cell expansion. Sequencing was carried out using sorted CD4+, CD8+, or CD8+CD57+ T cells (not recorded which) from PBMCs. These receptors all stem from a human donor with aplastic anemia.

At least ten counts were recorded for this clonotype. J is TRBJ1-2 and V is TRBV19, with TRBD1 matching 8 bases. The CDR3 runs 14 residues. The junction had 4 bases not matched to a gene; V was cut back by 3 bases and J by 4 bases. CDR1 LNHDA and CDR2 SQIVND come from the germline V gene (reference sequence). DNA of the CDR3: TGTGCCAGTAGTATCCTGGACAGGGCCTATGGCTACACCTTC. This encodes CASSILDRAYGYTF.

The chain is built from TRBV19 and TRBJ1-6; D call uncertain. The CDR3 sequence is 15 residues long. V lost 5 bases to trimming and J lost 3 bases, with 11 bases between them. CDR1 and CDR2 (germline): LNHDA, SQIVND (reference sequence). This CDR3 is CASSAPPGYNSPLHF. In nucleotides, the CDR3 is TGTGCCAGTAGTGCCCCCCCGGGCTATAATTCACCCCTCCACTTT.

This clonotype has just a few counts. The gene calls are TRBV7-7 and TRBJ2-7, with 9 positions matching TRBD2. Germline CDR1 is SSHAT and CDR2 is FNYEAQ (reference sequence). The CDR3 runs to 14 residues. Trimming at V came to 1 base and at J to 5 bases, leaving 3 bases not matched to a gene. The CDR3 spells CASSLELAGDEQYF. CDR3 in DNA: TGTGCCAGCAGCTTAGAACTAGCGGGTGACGAGCAGTACTTC.

This clonotype appeared many times. J is TRBJ2-7 and V is TRBV29-1; 12 positions match TRBD1. Losses at the gene ends were 7 bases for V and 6 bases for J; bases not matched to a gene: 7. This CDR3 is built from 13 residues. Germline assignment: CDR1 SQVTM and CDR2 ANQGSEA. CDR3 amino acids: CSARDRGPREQYF. The CDR3 DNA is TGCAGCGCCCGGGACAGGGGGCCCCGCGAGCAGTACTTC.

The rearrangement uses TRBV2 and TRBJ1-2, with unresolved D. The CDR3 loop spans 14 amino acids. V gave up 7 bases and J gave up 5 bases, with 17 bases separating them. Looked up from germline, CDR1 is SNHLY and CDR2 is FYNNEI. The CDR3: CASIPATSTYGYTF. The DNA for the CDR3 is TGTGCCAGCATCCCGGCTACTTCGACGTATGGCTACACCTTC.

Many counts were recorded for this clonotype. V gene TRBV9 combines with J gene TRBJ1-3; 10 positions agree with TRBD1. Germline V gene data show CDR1 as SGDLS and CDR2 as YYNGEE. The V gene end was trimmed by 2 bases and the J gene end by 8 bases; junction bases not matched to a gene: 10. The CDR3 spans 16 residues. CDR3 sequence reads: CASSVGRTGGLDTIYF. The CDR3 DNA reads TGTGCCAGCAGCGTGGGAAGGACAGGGGGATTAGACACCATATATTTT.

This clonotype is a singleton in its sample. The chain employs TRBV19 and TRBJ1-1; D remains ambiguous. Germline CDR1 reads LNHDA; CDR2 reads SQIVND (reference sequence). This CDR3 spans 14 amino acids. Between the trimmed V and J ends, which lost 1 base and 1 base, there was a span of 7 bases. In DNA, the CDR3 is TGTGCCAGTAGTATAGGACGGTCGAACACTGAAGCTTTCTTT. Protein: CASSIGRSNTEAFF.

The chain combines TRBV27 with TRBJ2-1; tentative D call: TRBD2 (6 bases). Germline CDR1 MNHEY, CDR2 SMNVEV (reference sequence). Trimming cost V 2 bases and J 12 bases, with 11 bases left between them. The CDR3 extends over 12 amino acids. The CDR3 region is CASSLTAGRQFF. The DNA of the CDR3 is TGTGCCAGCAGTTTAACGGCGGGACGGCAGTTCTTC.

This clonotype was counted only a few times. This chain connects TRBV10-3 to TRBJ1-2, with unresolved D. Germline V lookup: CDR1 ENHRY, CDR2 SYGVKD. V was clipped by 3 bases and J by 1 base, with 18 bases between them. CDR3 length: 17 amino acids. The CDR3: CAISDDSGPDFNYGYTF. The DNA for the CDR3 is TGTGCCATCAGTGACGACTCCGGACCGGACTTTAACTATGGCTACACCTTC.

For this clonotype: This CDR3 fails to terminate in the conserved phenylalanine or tryptophan, so it likely reflects a read error. The limits of the CDR3 on the DNA are not certain, so only TCRdb's listed CDR3 is given. This rearrangement joins TRBV10-3 to TRBJ2-5; the tabulated D call, TRBD1, remains unverified against the DNA. Germline V gene sequence: CDR1 ENHRY, CDR2 SYGVKD. The CDR3 is 12 amino acids in total, end residues counted. The CDR3 region is CAISSRGRDADY.

This chain uses TRBV24-1 with TRBJ2-3, with TRBD1 identical over 8 bases. CDR1 is KGHDR, CDR2 SFDVKD, per germline. There are 15 residues in the CDR3. V was pared by 5 bases and J by 5 bases, with 8 bases of the junction left unmatched. The CDR3 region is CATSGLTGAGDTQYF. The CDR3 bases are TGTGCCACCAGTGGTCTGACAGGGGCGGGAGATACGCAGTATTTT.